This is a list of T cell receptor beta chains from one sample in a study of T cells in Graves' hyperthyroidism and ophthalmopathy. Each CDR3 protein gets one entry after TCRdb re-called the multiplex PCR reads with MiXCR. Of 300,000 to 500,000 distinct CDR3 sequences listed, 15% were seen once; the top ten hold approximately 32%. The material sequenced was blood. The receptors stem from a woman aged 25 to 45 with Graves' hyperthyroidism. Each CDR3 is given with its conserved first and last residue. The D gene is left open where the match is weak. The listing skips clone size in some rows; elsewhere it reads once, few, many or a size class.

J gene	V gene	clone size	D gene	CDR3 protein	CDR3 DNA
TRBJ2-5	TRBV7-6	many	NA	CASSPGTRARETQYF	TGTGCCAGCAGCCCGGGGACCCGGGCACGGGAGACCCAGTACTTC
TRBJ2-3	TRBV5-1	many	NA	CASSLGENTDTQYF	TGCGCCAGCAGCTTGGGTGAAAACACAGATACGCAGTATTTT
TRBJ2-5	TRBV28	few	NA	CASSLWSQRIETQYF	TGTGCCAGCAGTTTGTGGTCCCAGCGGATAGAGACCCAGTACTTC
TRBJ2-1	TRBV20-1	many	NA	CSARDVGFSGSLSYNEQFF	TGCAGTGCTAGAGATGTGGGGTTTAGCGGCTCTCTTTCCTACAATGAGCAGTTCTTC
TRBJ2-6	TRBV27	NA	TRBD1	CASTQYTTGGLSANVLTF	TGTGCCAGCACCCAGTATACGACAGGGGGTTTATCGGCCAACGTCCTGACTTTC
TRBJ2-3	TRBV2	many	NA	CASSEGWGRSTDTQYF	TGTGCCAGCAGTGAAGGCTGGGGGCGAAGCACAGATACGCAGTATTTT
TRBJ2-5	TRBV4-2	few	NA	CASSPSVSETQYF	TGTGCCAGCAGCCCTAGCGTCTCTGAGACCCAGTACTTC
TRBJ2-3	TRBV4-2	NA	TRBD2	CASSQDFLLAGGPTDTQYF	TGTGCCAGCAGCCAAGATTTCTTACTAGCGGGAGGGCCGACAGATACGCAGTATTTT
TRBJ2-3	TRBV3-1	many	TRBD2	CASSLGLAGIDTQYF	TGTGCCAGCAGCCTCGGACTAGCGGGAATAGATACGCAGTATTTT
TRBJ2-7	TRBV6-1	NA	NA	CASSGGRAYEQYF	TGTGCCAGCAGTGGAGGGAGAGCCTACGAGCAGTACTTC
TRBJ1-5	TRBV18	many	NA	CASSPQQNQPQHF	TGTGCCAGCTCACCGCAGCAAAATCAGCCCCAGCATTTT
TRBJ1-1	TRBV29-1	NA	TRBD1	CSARTGGREAFF	TGCAGCGCTCGGACAGGGGGCAGGGAAGCTTTCTTT
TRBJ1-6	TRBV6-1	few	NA	CASSGGGSYNSPLHF	TGTGCCAGCAGTGGAGGGGGCTCCTATAATTCACCCCTCCACTTT
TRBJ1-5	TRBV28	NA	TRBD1	CASSSPGQYSNQPQHF	TGTGCCAGCAGTTCCCCGGGACAGTATAGCAATCAGCCCCAGCATTTT
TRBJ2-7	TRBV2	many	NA	CASSDSGTRGEQYF	TGTGCCAGCAGTGATTCCGGGACAAGAGGGGAGCAGTACTTC
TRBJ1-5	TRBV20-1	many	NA	CSASRGAGTYQPQHF	TGCAGTGCTAGCCGGGGGGCAGGGACTTATCAGCCCCAGCATTTT
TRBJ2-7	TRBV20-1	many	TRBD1	CSAPPGTGSYEQYF	TGCAGTGCCCCCCCCGGGACAGGGTCCTACGAGCAGTACTTC
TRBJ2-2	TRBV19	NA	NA	CASRVRAFGELFF	TGTGCCAGTAGAGTGAGGGCTTTCGGGGAGCTGTTTTTT
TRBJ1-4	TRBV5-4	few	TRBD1	CASSPTGGHEKLFF	TGTGCCAGCAGCCCGACAGGGGGCCATGAAAAACTGTTTTTT
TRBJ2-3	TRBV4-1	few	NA	CASSQEASTGYATDTQYF	TGCGCCAGCAGCCAAGAAGCTTCGACAGGATACGCTACAGATACGCAGTATTTT
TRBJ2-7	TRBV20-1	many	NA	CSASHTAESALYEQYF	TGCAGTGCTAGCCACACAGCGGAATCGGCTCTCTACGAGCAGTACTTC
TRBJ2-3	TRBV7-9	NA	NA	CASSLDLPPGTDTQYF	TGTGCCAGCAGCTTGGACCTTCCTCCGGGCACAGATACGCAGTATTTT
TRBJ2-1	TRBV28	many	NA	CASSLYGGYNEQFF	TGTGCCAGCAGTTTATATGGGGGTTACAATGAGCAGTTCTTC
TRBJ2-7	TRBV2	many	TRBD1	CASSEMGQRQGEQYF	TGTGCCAGCAGTGAAATGGGACAGCGTCAGGGCGAGCAGTACTTC
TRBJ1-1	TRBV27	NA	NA	CASSLIRGGNTEAFF	TGTGCCAGCAGTTTAATCAGGGGCGGAAACACTGAAGCTTTCTTT
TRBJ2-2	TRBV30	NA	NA	CAWSFRAKYGELFF	TGTGCCTGGTCCTTCCGGGCCAAGTACGGGGAGCTGTTTTTT
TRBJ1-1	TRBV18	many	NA	CASSPARVNTEAFF	TGTGCCAGCTCACCAGCGAGGGTAAACACTGAAGCTTTCTTT
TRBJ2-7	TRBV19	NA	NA	CASSIMVSSYEQYF	TGTGCCAGTAGTATAATGGTGAGCTCCTACGAGCAGTACTTC
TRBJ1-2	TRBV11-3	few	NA	CASSYKSGYGYTF	TGTGCCAGCAGCTATAAATCAGGATATGGCTACACCTTC
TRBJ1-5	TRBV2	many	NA	CASRGGQSGQPQHF	TGTGCCAGCCGGGGAGGGCAGTCCGGTCAGCCCCAGCATTTT
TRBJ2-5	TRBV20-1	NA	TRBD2	CSARGARGRAAETQYF	TGCAGTGCCAGAGGCGCTAGAGGGAGGGCCGCAGAGACCCAGTACTTC
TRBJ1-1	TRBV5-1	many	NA	CASSLEYPAGDTEAFF	TGCGCCAGCAGCTTGGAATACCCGGCCGGGGACACTGAAGCTTTCTTT
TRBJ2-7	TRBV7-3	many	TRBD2	CASSPDGSGRSYEQYF	TGTGCCAGCAGCCCAGACGGTAGCGGGAGGTCCTACGAGCAGTACTTC
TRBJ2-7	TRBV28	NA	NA	CATTSGSGGYEQYF	TGTGCCACGACCTCCGGGAGTGGCGGCTACGAGCAGTACTTC
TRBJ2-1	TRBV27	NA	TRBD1	CASSFPGTGNNEQFF	TGTGCCAGCAGTTTTCCCGGGACAGGAAACAATGAGCAGTTCTTC
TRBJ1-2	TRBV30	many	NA	CAWNRPYGYTF	TGTGCCTGGAACAGGCCCTATGGCTACACCTTC
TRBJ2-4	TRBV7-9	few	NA	CASSLEVAKNIQYF	TGTGCCAGCAGCTTAGAAGTAGCCAAAAACATTCAGTACTTC
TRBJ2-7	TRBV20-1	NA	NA	CSATDGTRVSYEQYF	TGCAGTGCAACAGATGGGACACGGGTCTCCTACGAGCAGTACTTC
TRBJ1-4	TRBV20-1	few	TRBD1	CSARGGQGEKLFF	TGCAGTGCCCGGGGGGGACAGGGTGAAAAACTGTTTTTT
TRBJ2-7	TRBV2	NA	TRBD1	CASSDPGQGAAGEIPRYSYEQYF	TGTGCCAGCAGTGACCCGGGACAGGGGGCGGCCGGCGAAATTCCTAGATACTCCTACGAGCAGTACTTC
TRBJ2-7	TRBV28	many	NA	CASSATVGEQYF	TGTGCCAGCAGCGCGACAGTCGGGGAGCAGTACTTC
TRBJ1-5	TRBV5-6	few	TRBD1	CASSSTGGSQPQHF	TGTGCCAGCAGCTCTACAGGGGGCTCTCAGCCCCAGCATTTT
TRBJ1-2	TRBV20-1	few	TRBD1	CSASPGDSRAYGYTF	TGCAGTGCTAGCCCTGGGGACAGTAGGGCCTATGGCTACACCTTC
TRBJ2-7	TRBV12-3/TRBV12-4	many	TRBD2	CASSPVGEGKGYEQYF	TGTGCCAGCAGTCCTGTAGGGGAGGGGAAGGGCTACGAGCAGTACTTC
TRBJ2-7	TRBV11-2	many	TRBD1	CASSAAVQGAMAYEQYF	TGTGCCAGCAGCGCAGCGGTACAGGGGGCTATGGCCTACGAGCAGTACTTC
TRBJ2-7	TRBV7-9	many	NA	CASSGSSYEQYF	TGTGCCAGCAGCGGAAGCTCCTACGAGCAGTACTTC
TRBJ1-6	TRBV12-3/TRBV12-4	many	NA	CASRGVTNSPLHF	TGTGCCAGCCGAGGGGTAACAAATTCACCCCTCCACTTT
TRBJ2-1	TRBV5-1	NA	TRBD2	CASSGNAGTSFNEQFF	TGCGCCAGCAGCGGAAACGCCGGGACTAGCTTCAATGAGCAGTTCTTC
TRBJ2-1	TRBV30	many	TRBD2	CAWRGTSGSSYNEQFF	TGTGCCTGGAGGGGAACTAGCGGGAGCTCCTACAATGAGCAGTTCTTC
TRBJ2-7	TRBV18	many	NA	CASSFGTGEQYF	TGTGCCAGCTCATTTGGGACGGGCGAGCAGTACTTC
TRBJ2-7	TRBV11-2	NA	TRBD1	CASSITGDSAYEQYF	TGTGCCAGCAGCATTACAGGGGATTCGGCCTACGAGCAGTACTTC
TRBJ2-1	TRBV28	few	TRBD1	CASSLQGGNYNEQFF	TGTGCCAGCAGTCTACAGGGGGGAAACTACAATGAGCAGTTCTTC
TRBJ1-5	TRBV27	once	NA	CANSYQRGDQPQHF	TGTGCCAACAGTTACCAGAGGGGGGATCAGCCCCAGCATTTT
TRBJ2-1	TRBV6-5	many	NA	CASSYGGSINEQFF	TGTGCCAGCAGTTACGGGGGCTCAATCAATGAGCAGTTCTTC
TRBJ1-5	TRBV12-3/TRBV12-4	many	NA	CASSLSRPESNQPQHF	TGTGCCAGCAGTTTGAGCAGGCCCGAGAGCAATCAGCCCCAGCATTTT